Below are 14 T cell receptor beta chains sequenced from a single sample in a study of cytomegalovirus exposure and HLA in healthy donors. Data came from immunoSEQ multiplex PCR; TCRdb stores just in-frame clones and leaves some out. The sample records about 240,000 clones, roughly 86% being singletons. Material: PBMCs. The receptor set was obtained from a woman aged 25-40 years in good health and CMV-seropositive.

CDR3: CASSLGQGNPNYGYTF. CDR3 nucleotide sequence: TGTGCCAGTAGCTTGGGGCAGGGCAATCCTAACTATGGCTACACCTTC. The chain couples TRBV19 to TRBJ1-2, with D maybe TRBD1 (5 bases). CDR3 length equals 16 residues. Trimming took 6 bases from V and 0 from J, leaving 17 bases between them. Germline CDR1 and CDR2: LNHDA and SQIVND (reference sequence).

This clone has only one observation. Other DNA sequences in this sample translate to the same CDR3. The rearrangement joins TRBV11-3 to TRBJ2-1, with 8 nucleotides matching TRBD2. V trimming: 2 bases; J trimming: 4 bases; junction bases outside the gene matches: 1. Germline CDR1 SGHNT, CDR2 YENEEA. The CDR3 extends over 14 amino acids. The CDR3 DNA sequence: TGTGCCAGCAGCTTAACTAGCGGTTACAATGAGCAGTTCTTC. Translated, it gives CASSLTSGYNEQFF.

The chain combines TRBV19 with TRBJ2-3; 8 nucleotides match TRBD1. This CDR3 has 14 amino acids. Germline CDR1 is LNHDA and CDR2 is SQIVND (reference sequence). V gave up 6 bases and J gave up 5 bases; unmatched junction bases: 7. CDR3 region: CASSRQGSVDTQYF. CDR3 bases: TGTGCCAGTAGCAGACAGGGGTCGGTAGATACGCAGTATTTT.

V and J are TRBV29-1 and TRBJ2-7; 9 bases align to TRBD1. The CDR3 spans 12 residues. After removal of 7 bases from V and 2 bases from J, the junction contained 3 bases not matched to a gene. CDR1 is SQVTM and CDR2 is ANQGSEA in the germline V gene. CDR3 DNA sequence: TGCAGCGAGGGACAGGGTCCCTACGAGCAGTACTTC. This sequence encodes CSEGQGPYEQYF.

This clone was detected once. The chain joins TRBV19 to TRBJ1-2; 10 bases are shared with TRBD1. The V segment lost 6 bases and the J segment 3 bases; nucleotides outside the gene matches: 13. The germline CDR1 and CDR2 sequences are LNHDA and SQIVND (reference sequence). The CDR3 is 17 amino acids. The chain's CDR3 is CASSRQGADPGYYGYTF. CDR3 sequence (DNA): TGTGCCAGTAGCCGACAGGGGGCGGATCCCGGCTACTATGGCTACACCTTC.

The CDR3 reads CASSAGGARNQPQHF. In DNA form, the CDR3 reads TGTGCCAGCAGCGCAGGGGGTGCCCGCAATCAGCCCCAGCATTTT. V and J are TRBV6-6 and TRBJ1-5; 7 positions agree with TRBD1. The CDR3 contains 15 residues. The V and J ends lost 6 bases and 2 bases, in that order; junction bases with no gene match: 7. Germline CDR1 and CDR2: MNHNY and SVGAGI (reference sequence).

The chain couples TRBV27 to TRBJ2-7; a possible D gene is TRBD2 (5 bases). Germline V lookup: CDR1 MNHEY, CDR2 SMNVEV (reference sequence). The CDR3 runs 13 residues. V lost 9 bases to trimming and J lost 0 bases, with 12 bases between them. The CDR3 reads CASEGAGSYEQYF. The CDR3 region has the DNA TGTGCCAGTGAGGGCGCAGGCTCCTACGAGCAGTACTTC.

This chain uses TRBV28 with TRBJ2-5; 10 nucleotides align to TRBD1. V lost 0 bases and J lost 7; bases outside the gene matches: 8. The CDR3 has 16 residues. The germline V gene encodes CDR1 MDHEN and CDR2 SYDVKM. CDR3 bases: TGTGCCAGCAGTTTATGGGGGACAGGGGCCGGCGGGACCCAGTACTTC. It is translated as CASSLWGTGAGGTQYF.

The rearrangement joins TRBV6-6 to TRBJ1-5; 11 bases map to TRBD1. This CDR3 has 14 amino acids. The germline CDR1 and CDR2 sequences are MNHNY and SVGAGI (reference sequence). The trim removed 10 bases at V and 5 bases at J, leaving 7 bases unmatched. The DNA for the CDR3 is TGTGCCACCCGGACAGGGGGCGGAGATCAGCCCCAGCATTTT. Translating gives CATRTGGGDQPQHF.

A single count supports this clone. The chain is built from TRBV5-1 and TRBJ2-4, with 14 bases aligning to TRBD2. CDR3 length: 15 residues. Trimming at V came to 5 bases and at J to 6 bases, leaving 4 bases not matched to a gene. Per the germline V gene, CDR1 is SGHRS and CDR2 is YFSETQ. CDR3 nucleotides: TGCGCCAGCAGGGGACTAGCGGGAGAGCCAAACATTCAGTACTTC. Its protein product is CASRGLAGEPNIQYF.

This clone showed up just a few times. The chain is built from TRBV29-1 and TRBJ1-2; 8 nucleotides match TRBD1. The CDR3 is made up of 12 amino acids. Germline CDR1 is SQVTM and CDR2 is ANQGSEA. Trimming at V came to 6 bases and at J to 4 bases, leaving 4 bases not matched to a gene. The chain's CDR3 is CSVDRGSYGYTF. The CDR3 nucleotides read TGCAGCGTCGACAGGGGAAGCTATGGCTACACCTTC.

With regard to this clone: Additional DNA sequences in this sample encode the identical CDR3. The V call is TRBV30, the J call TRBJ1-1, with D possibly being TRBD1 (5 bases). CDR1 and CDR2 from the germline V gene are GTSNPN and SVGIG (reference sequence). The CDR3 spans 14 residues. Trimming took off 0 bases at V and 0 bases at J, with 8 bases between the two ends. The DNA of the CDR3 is TGTGCCTGGAGTGTATCGGGGGTGAACACTGAAGCTTTCTTT. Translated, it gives CAWSVSGVNTEAFF.

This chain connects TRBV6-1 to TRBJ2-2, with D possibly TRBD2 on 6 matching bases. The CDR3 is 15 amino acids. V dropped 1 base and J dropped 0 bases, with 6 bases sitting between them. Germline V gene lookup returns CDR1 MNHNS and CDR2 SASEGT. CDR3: CASSEGGANTGELFF. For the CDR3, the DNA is TGTGCCAGCAGTGAAGGGGGGGCGAACACCGGGGAGCTGTTTTTT.

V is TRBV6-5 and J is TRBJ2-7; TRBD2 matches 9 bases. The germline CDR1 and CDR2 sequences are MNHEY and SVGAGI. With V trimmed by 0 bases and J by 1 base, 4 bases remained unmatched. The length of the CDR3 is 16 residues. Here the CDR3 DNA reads TGTGCCAGCAGTTACTCGTCTCTAGCGGGGTCCTACGAGCAGTACTTC. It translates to CASSYSSLAGSYEQYF.